This TCR beta chain was documented in a study of T-cell reconstitution after alpha-beta-depleted transplantation in children. Study-wide results and caveats: Newly produced T cells mostly provided counts and TCRbeta diversity after one year, as hyperexpanded clones declined. Surviving recipient T cells and thymic progenitors produced the high day-60 TCRbeta diversity seen in some patients. Several hundred rapidly expanded clones from non-depleted graft cells reportedly supplied alpha-beta T cells about two months post-transplant.

V lost 0 bases to trimming and J lost 9 bases, with 15 bases between them. Germline assignment: CDR1 SGHRS and CDR2 YFSETQ. This CDR3 has 14 residues. Preparing the TCRbeta library involved the use of unique molecular identifiers. TCRdb re-analysed the PCR reads in MiXCR, keeping a single row per CDR3 protein. The sample consists of 550,000 to 800,000 distinct CDR3 sequences, roughly 14% of them appearing once. This clonotype was seen ten or more times. Its antigen is undetermined. V and J are TRBV5-1 and TRBJ1-2; D remains ambiguous. The sequencing here drew on PBMCs, taken before TCRalphabeta/CD19-depleted stem cell transplant. The clonotype comes from a girl between 2 and 10 years old with congenital amegakaryocytic thrombocytopenia, due to receive a stem cell transplant. CDR3 coding DNA: TGCGCCAGCAGCTTGGATAACGACGGGGATAGCTACACCTTC. This encodes CASSLDNDGDSYTF.